Presented here are 28 T cell receptor beta chains from one specimen sequenced in a study of molecular identifiers for immune sequencing clone quantification. Each CDR3 protein is one row after TCRdb ran MiXCR on the PCR reads. The sample includes 100,000 or so distinct CDR3 sequences, roughly a third of them seen just once. The source material was naive CD8+ T cells from blood, with Jurkat cell RNA spiked in. The subset is: FACS-sorted CD8+CD4-CCR7+CD45RA+ naive T cells. Receptors originate from a human donor in good health. Some libraries in this study had Jurkat cell RNA spiked in.

This clonotype occurred a few times. This rearrangement joins TRBV28 to TRBJ2-3; D may match TRBD1 or TRBD2 (7 bases each). V was shortened by 5 bases and J by 4 bases, with 19 bases between the two germline ends. CDR1 is MDHEN and CDR2 is SYDVKM in the germline V gene. The CDR3 has 16 amino acids. The CDR3 bases are TGTGCCAGCAGTGTAAACAGGGGAGGGGGATCAGATACGCAGTATTTT. Its translation: CASSVNRGGGSDTQYF.

A single count supports this clonotype. A much larger clone differs by one base, so this may be a read error. This chain uses TRBV7-8 with TRBJ2-1; no definite D call. The CDR3 sequence is 11 residues long. In germline, CDR1 is SGHVS, CDR2 FQNEAQ. In nucleotides, the CDR3 is TGTGCCAGCAGCTTAGGAGATGAGCAGATCTTC. Translating gives CASSLGDEQIF.

In regard to this clonotype: The junction and the germline gene differ at one end; a read error may be behind it. The V gene is TRBV28, the J gene TRBJ2-5; 7 nucleotides match TRBD2. This CDR3 is built from 14 residues. CDR1 and CDR2 from the germline V gene are MDHEN and SYDVKM. CDR3 region: CACSSRLAGETQYF. The CDR3 DNA reads as TGTGCCTGCAGTTCTCGACTAGCTGGAGAGACCCAGTACTTC.

About this clonotype itself: This may be a read error, as it is one base from a much larger clone. The genes are TRBV6-2 or TRBV6-3 and TRBJ2-1; 11 bases line up with TRBD2. Germline CDR1 MNHEY, CDR2 SVGEGT. The CDR3 consists of 15 residues. V dropped 11 bases and J dropped 12; count of bases not matched to a gene: 18. Written as DNA, the CDR3 is TGTGCCCGCACTCCCCCGGGGAGACTAGCGGGAATGCAGTTCTTC. It yields the protein CARTPPGRLAGMQFF.

Concerning this clonotype itself: Without the conserved terminal phenylalanine or tryptophan, this CDR3 likely stems from a read error. The chain couples TRBV4-3 to TRBJ2-2; TRBD1 matches at 9 bases. CDR3 length equals 15 residues. CDR1 is LGHNA and CDR2 is YSLEER in the germline V gene. With 3 bases clipped from V and 6 bases from J, the junction kept 5 bases outside the gene matches. The CDR3 reads CASSQGTGGAGELFI. The DNA for the CDR3 is TGCGCCAGCAGCCAGGGTACAGGGGGCGCCGGGGAGCTGTTTATT.

In this sample, this clonotype turned up many times. The CDR3 nucleotides are TGTGCCAGCAGTTTATCTGGAGGCTACGAGCAGTACTTC. Translating gives CASSLSGGYEQYF. V and J are TRBV28 and TRBJ2-7, with D maybe TRBD2 (5 bases). In germline, CDR1 is MDHEN, CDR2 SYDVKM. The length of the CDR3 is 13 residues. Trimming pared 1 base from V and 3 bases from J, leaving 7 bases between.

This clonotype was seen many times. This chain joins TRBV6-1 and TRBJ2-3; no definite D call. CDR3 length: 12 amino acids. V lost 1 base and J lost 6, with 5 bases in between. Per the germline V gene, CDR1 is MNHNS and CDR2 is SASEGT. CDR3 DNA: TGTGCCAGCAGTGAAGTGAGGGATACGCAGTATTTT. Its protein product is CASSEVRDTQYF.

This clonotype was seen a handful of times. This chain links TRBV29-1 with TRBJ2-7; D is unclear. Trimming removed 6 bases at V and 2 bases at J, with 11 bases between. CDR1 is SQVTM and CDR2 is ANQGSEA in the germline V gene. This CDR3 contains 12 residues. This chain's CDR3 is CSVLGGAYEQYF. The CDR3 DNA is TGCAGCGTCCTCGGCGGAGCCTACGAGCAGTACTTC.

This clonotype has ten or more counts. The chain couples TRBV28 to TRBJ1-3, with unresolved D. V was trimmed by 4 bases and J by 0 bases, leaving 10 bases between them. The germline gives CDR1 MDHEN, CDR2 SYDVKM. The CDR3 is 15 residues long. CDR3 sequence: CASSYSEHSGNTIYF. The CDR3 DNA reads as TGTGCCAGCAGTTACTCAGAGCACTCTGGAAACACCATATATTTT.

The V gene is TRBV13, the J gene TRBJ2-7; the D gene is possibly TRBD2 (5 bases). The CDR3 spans 11 residues. Trimming stripped 5 bases from V and 6 bases from J, with 8 bases between. Germline assignment: CDR1 PRHDT and CDR2 FYEKMQ (reference sequence). For the CDR3, the DNA is TGTGCCAGCAGCCTTCGGGGCGAGCAGTACTTC. It is translated as CASSLRGEQYF.

The chain uses TRBV29-1 and TRBJ1-1; 10 bases agree with TRBD1. This CDR3 has 12 amino acids. V lost 8 bases to trimming and J lost 5 bases; unmatched junction nucleotides: 5. The germline CDR1 and CDR2 sequences are SQVTM and ANQGSEA. The DNA for the CDR3 is TGCAGCACTTCGGGACAGGGGACTGAAGCTTTCTTT. Protein sequence: CSTSGQGTEAFF. The full variable domain, in which reference TRBV29-1 and TRBJ1-1 provide the parts outside the CDR3, is SAVISQKPSRDICQRGTSLTIQCQVDSQVTMMFWYRQQPGQSLTLIATANQGSEATYESGFVIDKFPISRPNLTFSTLTVSNMSPEDSSIYLCSTSGQGTEAFFGQGTRLTVV.

This clonotype was recorded at least ten times. The CDR3 DNA sequence: TGTGCCAGCAGCTTAGCCCGACTAGCGCTATTCACAGATACGCAGTATTTT. It codes for CASSLARLALFTDTQYF. This rearrangement joins TRBV7-8 to TRBJ2-3; 8 nucleotides match TRBD2. The CDR3 extends over 17 amino acids. Germline V gene sequence: CDR1 SGHVS, CDR2 FQNEAQ. V lost 0 bases and J lost 2; bases outside the gene matches: 7.

This clonotype appeared once. This sequence may be a read error, since a much larger clone differs from it by one base. CDR3 sequence reads: CATRTNTDTLYF. In DNA form, the CDR3 reads TGTGCCACGAGGACCAACACAGATACGCTGTATTTT. This chain uses TRBV7-8 with TRBJ2-3; no reliable D call. The CDR3 sequence is 12 residues long. CDR1 is SGHVS, CDR2 FQNEAQ, per germline.

As to this clonotype: A much larger clone lies one base from this, so it may be a read error. The chain carries TRBV7-6 and TRBJ2-7, with D unresolved. The CDR3 is made up of 13 amino acids. From germline, CDR1 is SGHVS and CDR2 FNYEAQ. The CDR3 DNA reads as TGTGCCAGCAGCTTAAACAGTGCCTACAAGCAGTACTTC. It yields the protein CASSLNSAYKQYF.

This clonotype was seen only a few times. V usage is TRBV4-3 and J usage is TRBJ2-7; 7 bases fit TRBD1. The CDR3 is made up of 13 amino acids. The germline gives CDR1 LGHNA, CDR2 YSLEER. V was pared by 1 base and J by 7 bases, with 4 bases of the junction left unmatched. CDR3 bases: TGCGCCAGCAGCCAAGCACAGGGGTGGGAGCAGTACTTC. Residues: CASSQAQGWEQYF.

With respect to this clonotype: The junction differs from germline at one of its ends, possibly a read error. The chain carries TRBV4-3 and TRBJ1-5; D call uncertain. The CDR3 length is 17 residues. CDR1 LGHNA and CDR2 YSLEER come from the germline V gene. For the CDR3, the DNA is TGCGCCAGCAGCCAAGATTCAAACTGGAATGGCAATCAGCCCCAGCAATTT. Translation: CASSQDSNWNGNQPQQF.

This chain links TRBV23-1 with TRBJ2-2; D is ambiguous. TRBV23-1 is flagged as an ORF with uncertain function. The CDR3 sequence is 16 residues long. The V end lost 0 bases, the J end lost 0 bases, and 8 bases lay between the germline ends. CDR3 sequence reads: CASSQSGIPNTGELFF. The CDR3 DNA is TGCGCCAGCAGTCAATCAGGGATCCCGAACACCGGGGAGCTGTTTTTT.

This clonotype was picked up a small number of times. The CDR3 protein is CASSLTGGPEKLFF. The DNA for the CDR3 is TGTGCCAGCAGCCTTACAGGGGGGCCTGAAAAACTGTTTTTT. The chain employs TRBV7-9 and TRBJ1-4, with 8 bases identical to TRBD1. V lost 5 bases, J lost 7 bases, and 6 bases stayed unmatched. CDR3 length: 14 amino acids. Germline V lookup: CDR1 SEHNR, CDR2 FQNEAQ (reference sequence).

The chain uses TRBV20-1 and TRBJ1-1; D is unclear. Trimming left V 1 base short and J 4 bases short, with 13 bases between. The CDR3 sequence is 14 residues long. Per germline, CDR1 DFQATT and CDR2 SNEGSKA (reference sequence). The CDR3 DNA sequence: TGCAGTGCTAGAGCCCCATCCCGGCGCACTGAAGCTTTCTTT. Amino acids: CSARAPSRRTEAFF.

This clonotype was recorded many times. This chain connects TRBV4-3 to TRBJ1-3, with TRBD1 as a possible D gene (5 bases). This CDR3 has 13 residues. V was pared by 4 bases and J by 5 bases, with 9 bases between. The V gene's germline CDR1 is LGHNA and CDR2 YSLEER. The CDR3 DNA is TGCGCCAGCAGCCCCCCGGACAGAAACACCATATATTTT. It codes for CASSPPDRNTIYF.

This clonotype was recorded at least ten times. The chain joins TRBV28 to TRBJ2-3; 7 nucleotides align to TRBD1. The CDR3 contains 19 residues. Germline values: CDR1 MDHEN, CDR2 SYDVKM. The V and J ends lost 7 bases and 6 bases, in that order; junction bases with no gene match: 25. The chain's CDR3 is CASNKPTLTGTPSWDTQYF. The CDR3 DNA reads TGTGCCAGCAACAAACCCACCCTGACAGGGACGCCCTCCTGGGATACGCAGTATTTT.

V is TRBV12-3 or TRBV12-4 and J is TRBJ2-2; unclear D gene. V was clipped by 5 bases and J by 8 bases, with 12 bases between them. CDR3 length: 13 amino acids. The CDR3 nucleotides read TGTGCCAGCAGTCTGACCGAGCCTGGGGAGCTGTTTTTT. As protein: CASSLTEPGELFF.

This clonotype was seen only a few times. V and J are TRBV6-2 or TRBV6-3 and TRBJ2-1, with TRBD2 identical over 8 bases. J lost 2 bases, V lost 6 bases, and 9 bases had no gene match. Germline V gene data show CDR1 as MNHEY and CDR2 as SVGEGT. The CDR3 is made up of 16 amino acids. CDR3 in DNA: TGTGCCAGCAGCGAGGTCGGGAGGGCCCCCTACAATGAGCAGTTCTTC. It codes for CASSEVGRAPYNEQFF.

The genes are TRBV28 and TRBJ2-3; 15 bases line up with TRBD2. The V gene's germline CDR1 is MDHEN and CDR2 SYDVKM. The J segment lost 0 bases and the V segment lost 5 bases, leaving 6 bases of the junction unmatched. CDR3 length: 18 residues. CDR3 nucleotides: TGTGCCAGCAGTGCCGGACTAGCGGGAGGGCCGAGCACAGATACGCAGTATTTT. Protein: CASSAGLAGGPSTDTQYF.

This clonotype was found a few times. The chain joins TRBV11-2 to TRBJ2-5; D call uncertain. Germline-derived CDR1 and CDR2 are SGHAT and FQNNGV. The CDR3 is 14 residues long. V was clipped by 0 bases and J by 5 bases, with 10 bases between them. The CDR3 DNA reads TGTGCCAGCAGCTTAGATCAAAACTTTGAGACCCAGTACTTC. This codes for CASSLDQNFETQYF.

As concerns this clonotype: The conserved phenylalanine or tryptophan is not found at the CDR3 terminus, so this likely reflects a read error. The chain has TRBV11-3 and TRBJ2-1; TRBD1 is a possible D gene (5 bases). This CDR3 is built from 15 residues. V lost 5 bases, J lost 0 bases, and 11 bases lay in between. Germline CDR1 SGHNT, CDR2 YENEEA. The chain's CDR3 is CASSTTGSSYNEQFI. The CDR3 DNA reads TGTGCCAGCAGCACAACAGGAAGCTCCTACAATGAGCAGTTCATC.

The V call is TRBV7-9, the J call TRBJ2-7; tentative D call: TRBD2 (6 bases). The V and J ends lost 8 bases and 2 bases respectively, with 7 bases between them. Looked up from germline, CDR1 is SEHNR and CDR2 is FQNEAQ (reference sequence). The CDR3 has 11 amino acids. The CDR3 nucleotides read TGTGCCAGCGGCGGGACCTACGAGCAGTACTTC. Encoded protein: CASGGTYEQYF.

In the case of this clonotype: This may be a read error: a much more frequent sequence differs by one nucleotide. V is TRBV29-1 and J is TRBJ1-5, with D uncertain. V dropped 6 bases and J dropped 1 base, with 7 bases sitting between them. CDR1 and CDR2 (germline): SQVTM, ANQGSEA. The CDR3 has 12 amino acids. CDR3 sequence (DNA): TGCAGCGTCGGGATAAGCAATCAGCCCCAGCATTTT. This gives the protein CSVGISNQPQHF.